The 19 T cell receptor beta chains given below trace back to one sample, sequenced in a study of T cell responses to AZD1222 COVID-19 vaccine. Assay used: immunoSEQ multiplex PCR; TCRdb lists only in-frame clones, some missing. The data show over 50,000 clones, with around 92% seen just once and approximately 15% held by the top ten. This sample comprised peripheral blood, obtained 28 days after the second AZD1222 dose. The receptors were gathered from an adult who received the AZD1222 COVID-19 vaccine.

The CDR3 spells CASSLLGRAEKLFF. The CDR3 DNA is TGTGCCAGCAGCCTTTTGGGGAGGGCGGAAAAACTGTTTTTT. This chain uses TRBV5-5 with TRBJ1-4; unclear D gene. This CDR3 region has 14 residues. V was cut by 4 bases and J by 8 bases, with 15 bases left in between. In germline, CDR1 is SGHKS, CDR2 YYEKEE (reference sequence).

V and J are TRBV25-1 and TRBJ1-3; D ambiguous. Germline assignment: CDR1 MGHDK and CDR2 SYGVNS. V was pared by 4 bases and J by 2 bases, with 9 bases between. The CDR3 runs to 14 residues. CDR3 bases: TGTGCCAGCAGTGGAGACATCCCTGGAAACACCATATATTTT. It yields the protein CASSGDIPGNTIYF.

By share, this clone ranks as medium-sized (0.01 to 0.1%). DNA for the CDR3: TGTGCCAGCAGCGCACTGTATGGACTAGCGAGCGATACGCAGTATTTT. Translated, it gives CASSALYGLASDTQYF. V gene TRBV7-2 combines with J gene TRBJ2-3; 9 bases fit TRBD2. This CDR3 is 16 amino acids long. The ends lost 5 bases at V and 6 bases at J; junction bases unmatched: 12. Germline assignment: CDR1 SGHTA and CDR2 FQGNSA. The complete variable domain, with remaining parts taken from reference TRBV7-2 and TRBJ2-3, reads GAGVSQSPSNKVTEKGKDVELRCDPISGHTALYWYRQSLGQGLEFLIYFQGNSAPDKSGLPSDRFSAERTGGSVSTLTIQRTQQEDSAVYLCASSALYGLASDTQYFGPGTRLTVL.

The V and J genes are TRBV4-3 and TRBJ2-7, with D hard to call. CDR1 is LGHNA, CDR2 YSLEER, per germline. CDR3 size: 15 residues. The germline V and J ends were trimmed by 2 bases and 2 bases, with 13 bases remaining between them. CDR3 DNA sequence: TGCGCCAGCAGCCAACAGCAGGTCGGCCCCTACGAGCAGTACTTC. It encodes CASSQQQVGPYEQYF.

The V call is TRBV6-6, the J call TRBJ1-5; no firm D call. Germline lookup yields CDR1 MNHNY and CDR2 SVGAGI (reference sequence). CDR3 length: 17 amino acids. Trimming removed 5 bases at V and 4 bases at J, with 21 bases between. DNA of the CDR3: TGTGCCAGCAGTCCCCAGAGAGCGGACGGACCTAATCAGCCCCAGCATTTT. Translating it yields CASSPQRADGPNQPQHF.

The gene calls are TRBV7-2 and TRBJ2-3; 8 nucleotides align to TRBD1. The germline gives CDR1 SGHTA, CDR2 FQGNSA. V shed 5 bases and J 5 bases; nucleotides not matched to a gene: 6. The CDR3 runs 14 residues. CDR3: CASSPQGVIDTQYF. The DNA for the CDR3 is TGTGCCAGCAGCCCACAGGGGGTGATAGATACGCAGTATTTT.

This chain uses TRBV9 with TRBJ2-1; 7 bases are a match to TRBD2. J lost 9 bases, V lost 2 bases, and 11 bases had no gene match. The CDR3 runs to 15 residues. Germline values: CDR1 SGDLS, CDR2 YYNGEE. The CDR3 DNA is TGTGCCAGCAGCGTTCCGGGCGGGAGTTTATCTGAGCAGTTCTTC. Amino acid sequence: CASSVPGGSLSEQFF.

This chain links TRBV18 with TRBJ2-7; D gene unclear. Germline V lookup: CDR1 KGHSH, CDR2 LQKENI. Between the trimmed V and J ends, which lost 3 bases and 3 bases, there was a span of 18 bases. The length of the CDR3 is 16 residues. The CDR3 sequence: CASSPLGLAESYEQYF. The CDR3, as DNA: TGTGCCAGCTCACCCCTAGGGTTGGCGGAGAGCTACGAGCAGTACTTC.

V usage is TRBV6-5 and J usage is TRBJ2-1, with 7 bases matching TRBD2. This CDR3 region has 15 residues. The V gene's germline CDR1 is MNHEY and CDR2 SVGAGI. V dropped 8 bases and J dropped 3; count of bases not matched to a gene: 10. The CDR3 DNA is TGTGCCAGCCGATCAGGCGGGAGACTCTACAATGAGCAGTTCTTC. Translated, it gives CASRSGGRLYNEQFF.

The V and J genes are TRBV20-1 and TRBJ2-1; TRBD2 matches 12 bases. CDR1 is DFQATT, CDR2 SNEGSKA, per germline (reference sequence). V lost 3 bases, J lost 7 bases, and 7 bases stayed unmatched. This CDR3 contains 15 residues. As DNA, the CDR3 is TGCAGTGCTAGTACTAGCGGGAGGTACCTGAATGAGCAGTTCTTC. It yields the protein CSASTSGRYLNEQFF.

J is TRBJ2-1 and V is TRBV7-6; the match to TRBD1 covers 8 bases. The CDR3 totals 17 residues. The germline CDR1 and CDR2 sequences are SGHVS and FNYEAQ. V gave up 4 bases and J gave up 2 bases; unmatched junction bases: 10. In DNA, the CDR3 is TGTGCCAGCAGCTCTGTTCAGGGGGCCCAGACCTACAATGAGCAGTTCTTC. Amino acids: CASSSVQGAQTYNEQFF. The full variable domain, completed using reference TRBV7-6 and TRBJ2-1, is GAGVSQSPRYKVTKRGQDVALRCDPISGHVSLYWYRQALGQGPEFLTYFNYEAQQDKSGLPNDRFSAERPEGSISTLTIQRTEQRDSAMYRCASSSVQGAQTYNEQFFGPGTRLTVL.

This clone was counted only a few times. The chain employs TRBV15 and TRBJ1-5; D might be TRBD1 (5 bases). Trimming removed 3 bases from V and 9 bases from J, with 9 bases in between. The CDR3 length is 12 residues. Germline lookup yields CDR1 LNHNV and CDR2 YYDKDF (reference sequence). The CDR3 sequence is CATSSGTRPQHF. Here the CDR3 DNA reads TGTGCCACCAGCAGTGGGACCCGGCCCCAGCATTTT.

This chain joins TRBV11-2 and TRBJ1-1; D is ambiguous. There are 14 residues in the CDR3. V was cut by 2 bases and J by 3 bases, with 10 bases left in between. The V gene's germline CDR1 is SGHAT and CDR2 FQNNGV. CDR3 bases: TGTGCCAGCAGCTTAAGTGGTTCGGACACTGAAGCTTTCTTT. Its translation: CASSLSGSDTEAFF.

This chain links TRBV28 with TRBJ1-2, with 8 nucleotides matching TRBD1. J was trimmed by 4 bases and V by 5 bases; bases with no gene match: 3. CDR3 length: 13 amino acids. Germline loops: CDR1 MDHEN, CDR2 SYDVKM. For the CDR3, the DNA is TGTGCCAGCAGTACACAGGGGGGCTATGGCTACACCTTC. It is translated as CASSTQGGYGYTF.

This clone appeared once. This chain links TRBV9 with TRBJ2-1; 12 nucleotides align to TRBD2. The CDR3 length is 16 residues. J lost 9 bases, V lost 5 bases, and 12 bases had no gene match. The germline V gene encodes CDR1 SGDLS and CDR2 YYNGEE. In DNA form, the CDR3 reads TGTGCCAGCAGTCAATCCGGGACTAGCGGGTTTGGTGAGCAGTTCTTC. This translates into CASSQSGTSGFGEQFF.

With regard to this clone: An end of the junction differs from the germline gene, which may be a read error. This chain links TRBV5-1 with TRBJ1-2; maybe TRBD1 (5 bases). This CDR3 comprises 15 residues. Germline loops: CDR1 SGHRS, CDR2 YFSETQ. The CDR3 nucleotides are TGCGCCAGCAGCGGAAGTTCGGGGCCTAATTATGGCTACACCTTC. Its protein is CASSGSSGPNYGYTF.

The V gene is TRBV11-2, the J gene TRBJ2-4; 9 bases map to TRBD2. From germline, CDR1 is SGHAT and CDR2 FQNNGV. This CDR3 region has 15 residues. The junction had 3 bases not matched to a gene; V was cut back by 6 bases and J by 0 bases. CDR3 sequence: CASSSTSGAKNIQYF. The CDR3 region has the DNA TGTGCCAGCAGTTCGACTAGCGGAGCCAAAAACATTCAGTACTTC.

This chain links TRBV7-6 with TRBJ1-1; D unresolved. V was clipped by 0 bases and J by 3 bases, with 11 bases between them. Germline CDR1 reads SGHVS; CDR2 reads FNYEAQ. The CDR3 is 15 residues long. CDR3 in DNA: TGTGCCAGCAGCTTAGCTCCGGGTTCGGACACTGAAGCTTTCTTT. This translates into CASSLAPGSDTEAFF.

This clone was detected a few times. The same CDR3 arises from other DNA sequences in this sample as well. The J gene is TRBJ1-1, the V gene TRBV28; D call uncertain. Looked up from germline, CDR1 is MDHEN and CDR2 is SYDVKM. V was shortened by 5 bases and J by 2 bases, with 6 bases between the two germline ends. This CDR3 is 12 amino acids long. The CDR3 protein is CASSGRNTEAFF. CDR3 sequence (DNA): TGTGCCAGCAGTGGGAGAAACACTGAAGCTTTCTTT.